Listed below are T cell receptor beta chains from one sample, sequenced in a study of blood T cell repertoires in COVID-19. TCRdb's copy holds only in-frame clones and misses some; the assay was immunoSEQ multiplex PCR. The table lists more than 120,000 clones, approximately 87% of them singletons. The sequencing input was peripheral blood. Receptors originate from a woman aged 50 to 65 with active or convalescent COVID-19. CDR3s include the opening cysteine and the closing phenylalanine or tryptophan. The D gene is left open where the match is weak. Expanded clones are given a class, and other clones once, few, many or no size at all.

>TRBJ1-1|few|TRBV7-9|NA
TGTGCCAGCAGCCCAGGACAGCTGAACACTGAAGCTTTCTTT
CASSPGQLNTEAFF
>TRBJ2-1|NA|TRBV30|NA
TGTGCCTGGAGTGTACGGGCGGGACGGGAAAATGAGCAGTTCTTC
CAWSVRAGRENEQFF
>TRBJ2-3|NA|TRBV9|NA
TGTGCCAGCAGCGTCCAACTTGGGGCGGATACGCAGTATTTT
CASSVQLGADTQYF
>TRBJ1-1|NA|TRBV27|NA
TGTGCCAGCAGGGAGGGGACGAACACTGAAGCTTTCTTT
CASREGTNTEAFF
>TRBJ2-5|NA|TRBV6-4|NA
TGTGCCAGCAGTCAGGGAGGTTGGTTGGAGACCCAGTACTTC
CASSQGGWLETQYF
>TRBJ2-2|NA|TRBV6-4|NA
TGTGCCAGCGAAAGTAGAACCGGGGAGCTGTTTTTT
CASESRTGELFF
>TRBJ1-6|NA|TRBV30|NA
TGTGCCTGGAGTTTGGGCATTTATAATTCACCCCTCCACTTT
CAWSLGIYNSPLHF
>TRBJ2-7|NA|TRBV6-2/TRBV6-3|TRBD2
TGTGCCAGCAGTTACCTGACTAGCGGATCCTACGAGCAGTACTTC
CASSYLTSGSYEQYF
>TRBJ1-1|NA|TRBV6-6|TRBD1
TGTGCCAGCAGTAGACAGGGACAAACTGAAGCTTTCTTT
CASSRQGQTEAFF
>TRBJ1-2|NA|TRBV2|TRBD1
TGTGCCAGCAGTGAAGTTGCAGGGGGCAGTTATGGCTACACCTTC
CASSEVAGGSYGYTF
>TRBJ2-5|NA|TRBV27|NA
TGTGCCAGCAGTTCGCAACAGGGCGAGTGGGAGACCCAGTACTTC
CASSSQQGEWETQYF
>TRBJ1-2|NA|TRBV28|TRBD1
TGTGCCAGCAGGCTAGTGGACAGGGTACTCGGCTACACCTTC
CASRLVDRVLGYTF
>TRBJ1-2|NA|TRBV7-2|NA
TGTGCCAGCAGCTTAGTGCAGTGGCCAAACTATGGCTACACCTTC
CASSLVQWPNYGYTF
>TRBJ1-6|NA|TRBV4-2|NA
TGTGCCAGCAGCTGGGGGGATCTCGTCGATTCACCCCTCCACTTT
CASSWGDLVDSPLHF
>TRBJ1-4|NA|TRBV6-5|NA
TGTGCCAGCAGTTACTCTTACCTCGGGACTAATGAAAAACTGTTTTTT
CASSYSYLGTNEKLFF
>TRBJ2-1|NA|TRBV18|TRBD1
TGTGCCAGCTCACCCGGACAGGACAATGAGCAGTTCTTC
CASSPGQDNEQFF
>TRBJ2-1|NA|TRBV9|NA
TGTGCCAGCAGCCCCCAGTGGGCCATCACCTTCAACAATGAGCAGTTCTTC
CASSPQWAITFNNEQFF
>TRBJ2-7|once|TRBV9|NA
TGTGCCAGCAGCGTAGAAGAGGGTTCCTACGAGCAGTACTTC
CASSVEEGSYEQYF
>TRBJ2-7|NA|TRBV27|TRBD1
TGTGCCAGCAGTTCACCAGGGGACAGGGGGCACTACGAGCAGTACTTC
CASSSPGDRGHYEQYF
>TRBJ1-1|NA|TRBV11-2|NA
TGTGCCAGCAGCCTAGCCGGGACGGGGGGATCTGAAGCTTTCTTT
CASSLAGTGGSEAFF
>TRBJ2-7|NA|TRBV7-8|TRBD1
TGTGCCAGCAGCTCAGGGACAGTGAGCTCCTACGAGCAGTACTTC
CASSSGTVSSYEQYF
>TRBJ1-1|NA|TRBV5-1|NA
TGCGCCAGCAGCCCCGAGGGAAGGTCTGAAGCTTTCTTT
CASSPEGRSEAFF
>TRBJ1-3|NA|TRBV5-1|TRBD1
TGCGCCAGCAGCACCTGGGGGACAGGAGTAGAGTCTGGAAACACCATATATTTT
CASSTWGTGVESGNTIYF
>TRBJ1-4|NA|TRBV2|NA
TGTGCCAGCAGTGAAAATGAGAATGAAAAACTGTTTTTT
CASSENENEKLFF
>TRBJ2-7|NA|TRBV27|NA
TGTGCCAGCAGTTTAGGGCCCGGGACACCTTCTCACGAGCAGTACTTC
CASSLGPGTPSHEQYF
>TRBJ1-4|NA|TRBV7-9|NA
TGTGCCAGCAGCTTTACGGGGGAAAAACTGTTTTTT
CASSFTGEKLFF
>TRBJ1-6|NA|TRBV18|TRBD1
TGTGCCAGCTCACCCTACGACAGGGAAGGTTCACCCCTCCACTTT
CASSPYDREGSPLHF